This T cell receptor (beta chain) was recovered during a study of OX40 agonist ivuxolimab in advanced cancers. For the study at large: Every 2 weeks, patients received ivuxolimab intravenously, dosed at 0.01 to 10 mg/kg. Patients assigned to dose escalation were diagnosed with hepatocellular carcinoma, melanoma, renal cell or head and neck cancer.

This table comes from immunoSEQ multiplex PCR, and its TCRdb copy is limited to in-frame clones, with some not included. The data contain nearly 50,000 clones, approximately 90% of them seen just once; the ten biggest clones take up 0.64%. There are 15 residues in the CDR3. CDR1 and CDR2 (germline): MNHEY, SVGAGI. With V trimmed by 8 bases and J by 4 bases, 13 bases remained unmatched. This receptor was identified in an adult with an advanced solid tumor such as melanoma, head and neck, liver or kidney cancer. Source: CD4+ or CD8+ T cells sorted from blood, taken in a trial of the OX40 agonist ivuxolimab. The chain is built from TRBV6-5 and TRBJ2-7; TRBD2 aligns across 8 bases. In nucleotides, the CDR3 is TGTGCCAGCGGAGCGGGAGAAAGGTTGCGTTACGAGCAGTACTTC. Its protein product is CASGAGERLRYEQYF.